This T cell receptor (beta chain) was obtained from a study of T cell repertoires in cytomegalovirus infection. Across the whole study: Shared public TCR beta signatures pointed to both CMV infection and a matching HLA type.

MiXCR was run by TCRdb on the reads, yielding one entry per CDR3 protein. The sample comprises fewer than 550,000 distinct CDR3 sequences, about 15% of which are singletons, and around 25% rests with the top ten. This clonotype has ten or more counts. Looked up from germline, CDR1 is SGHVS and CDR2 is FQNEAQ. The CDR3 runs 17 residues. V lost 4 bases, J lost 8 bases, and 24 bases lay in between. The clonotype was recovered from a human donor in good health (CMV status not recorded). Some clones in this sample may be carry-over from other donors' samples. The chain employs TRBV7-8 and TRBJ2-1; maybe TRBD1 (6 bases). The sequencing sample was made of CD8+ T cells from PBMCs. The CDR3: CASSSRGFGGRGHEQFF. The CDR3 bases are TGTGCCAGCAGCTCAAGGGGGTTTGGTGGGAGAGGTCATGAGCAGTTCTTC.